This TCR beta chain originates from a study of blood T cell repertoires in COVID-19. Repertoires were generated with immunoSEQ multiplex PCR, while TCRdb's copy carries only in-frame clones and drops some. This table holds roughly 150,000 clones, about 90% found once. This CDR3 spans 13 amino acids. Germline lookup yields CDR1 LNHDA and CDR2 SQIVND (reference sequence). V gave up 3 bases and J gave up 4 bases, with 8 bases separating them. Input material: peripheral blood. This chain joins TRBV19 and TRBJ2-3; D gene unclear. This clonotype was sampled from a man aged 55 to 69 with acute or convalescent COVID-19. Here the CDR3 reads CASSMFSPDTQYF. CDR3 coding DNA: TGTGCCAGTAGTATGTTTAGTCCAGATACGCAGTATTTT.